Reported below is one TCR beta chain. Its matching antigen is unknown. The germline V gene encodes CDR1 SGHTA and CDR2 FQGNSA. This CDR3 contains 13 residues. Trimming removed 1 base from V and 5 bases from J, with 8 bases in between. Method: immunoSEQ multiplex PCR; TCRdb's copy keeps in-frame clones and lacks some. The sample shows some 2,100,000 clones, 95% of them seen only once. This entry comes from a study of shared clonotypes between healthy human individuals. Study-level findings and limits: A few donors held about 5% of naive CD4 clonotypes in common. Sorted-subset sequencing was shown by rarefaction to be incomplete despite large depth. Read depth was anticipated to influence clonotype sharing among donors.

The study drew all its donors from Caucasian adults living in Nashville, Tennessee. Specimen: naive CD4+ T cells sorted from blood. As to subset: CD45RA+ positively selected. The chain is built from TRBV7-2 and TRBJ1-2; D unclear. The receptor comes from a man younger than 35 in good health. CDR3 bases: TGTGCCAGCAGCTTAGGTTGGGATTATGGCTACACCTTC. As protein: CASSLGWDYGYTF. Filled out from reference TRBV7-2 and TRBJ1-2, the complete variable domain reads GAGVSQSPSNKVTEKGKDVELRCDPISGHTALYWYRQSLGQGLEFLIYFQGNSAPDKSGLPSDRFSAERTGGSVSTLTIQRTQQEDSAVYLCASSLGWDYGYTFGSGTRLTVV.